The 7 T cell receptor beta chains given below trace back to one sample, sequenced in a study of breast tumors, draining lymph nodes, adjacent tissues. TCRdb reanalysed the multiplex PCR reads using MiXCR and keeps one entry per CDR3 protein. Here the sample spans nearly 110,000 distinct CDR3 sequences, under 40% being singletons. The lymph nodes were axillary draining lymph nodes from breast cancer patients. The sample comprised axillary lymph node tissue. The receptors shown here come from a female donor with breast cancer. Some clones in this sample may be carry-over from other donors' samples.

In this sample, this clonotype turned up once. This chain joins TRBV2 and TRBJ1-6; D perhaps matches TRBD1 (5 bases). Per the germline V gene, CDR1 is SNHLY and CDR2 is FYNNEI. The CDR3 sequence is 15 residues long. Trimming left V 6 bases short and J 7 bases short, with 16 bases between. The CDR3 protein is CASRDRGLENSPLHF. Here the CDR3 DNA reads TGTGCCAGCAGGGATAGGGGTTTGGAGAATTCACCCCTCCACTTT.

This clonotype was counted a few times. The CDR3 sequence: CASSPTRDEAFF. For the CDR3, the DNA is TGTGCCAGCAGTCCAACACGGGATGAAGCTTTCTTT. V and J are TRBV12-3 or TRBV12-4 and TRBJ1-1; D is undetermined. Trimming stripped 5 bases from V and 7 bases from J, with 11 bases between. The CDR3 is made up of 12 amino acids.

The sample holds many counts of this clonotype. The chain is built from TRBV10-3 and TRBJ2-3; TRBD1 agrees at 9 bases. The V segment lost 7 bases and the J segment 6 bases; nucleotides outside the gene matches: 8. CDR3 length: 14 residues. Germline values: CDR1 ENHRY, CDR2 SYGVKD. In DNA, the CDR3 is TGTGCCATCAAGGAGGACAGGGGAGGGGATACGCAGTATTTT. It translates to CAIKEDRGGDTQYF.

This clonotype was observed a single time. V is TRBV6-5 and J is TRBJ1-2, with D tentatively TRBD1 (5 bases). With 5 bases removed from V and 3 bases from J, the gap between germline ends came to 19 bases. Per germline, CDR1 MNHEY and CDR2 SVGAGI. The CDR3 consists of 16 residues. This CDR3 is CASSPTIGTGDYGYTF. As DNA, the CDR3 is TGTGCCAGCAGTCCAACGATTGGGACTGGAGACTATGGCTACACCTTC.

Regarding this clonotype: A read error is possible here, since a much larger clone lies one base away. The V call is TRBV5-6, the J call TRBJ2-3; 7 nucleotides line up with TRBD1. Germline CDR1 is SGHDT and CDR2 is YYEEEE. CDR3 length: 15 residues. The CDR3 DNA reads TGTGCCAGCAGCTTCTGGGACAGAAGCACAGATAGGCAGTATTTT. Its protein is CASSFWDRSTDRQYF.

This sequence joins TRBV28 and TRBJ1-1, with TRBD1 identical over 8 bases. The CDR3 covers 15 residues. The V gene end was trimmed by 6 bases and the J gene end by 1 base; junction bases not matched to a gene: 7. Germline CDR1 MDHEN, CDR2 SYDVKM. As DNA, the CDR3 is TGTGCCAGCAGAGCAGGGGGCGCCTCGAACACTGAAGCTTTCTTT. It yields the protein CASRAGGASNTEAFF.

By share of the sample, this clonotype is medium-sized. The chain combines TRBV7-9 with TRBJ2-7, with D unclear. Looked up from germline, CDR1 is SEHNR and CDR2 is FQNEAQ (reference sequence). There are 16 residues in the CDR3. Between the trimmed V and J ends, which lost 7 bases and 0 bases, there was a span of 19 bases. The CDR3 protein is CASTDFMRLNSYEQYF. As DNA, the CDR3 is TGTGCCAGCACCGACTTTATGCGCTTGAACTCCTACGAGCAGTACTTC.